This T cell receptor beta chain stems from a study of blood T cell repertoires in COVID-19. Germline V CDR1 and CDR2: SNHLY, FYNNEI. The CDR3 runs 12 residues. V shed 7 bases and J shed 3 bases, with 9 bases lying between them. Repertoires were generated with immunoSEQ multiplex PCR, while TCRdb's copy carries only in-frame clones and drops some. This table holds 240,000 or so clones, approximately 87% found once. The material sequenced was peripheral blood. This chain connects TRBV2 to TRBJ1-2; D remains ambiguous. The receptor's source is a man between 60 and 70 years old with acute or convalescent COVID-19. The CDR3 DNA follows: TGTGCCAGCAAGGAGACCCACTATGGCTACACCTTC. It is translated as CASKETHYGYTF.